The sequence of this T cell receptor (beta chain) was determined in a study of T-cell memory formation after mild COVID-19. About this clonotype itself: Its antigen remains unknown.

Study-level findings and limits: Clones which contracted sat mainly in CM and EM if CD4+, and in EMRA if CD8+. Clonal second-wave expansions that peaked on day 37 had unconfirmed SARS-CoV-2 specificity.

Constant-segment primers and 5'RACE yielded cDNA libraries for TCR alpha and TCR beta, each carrying sample barcodes and UMIs. TCRdb called the 5' RACE reads again in MiXCR, with one record for every CDR3 protein. The data hold approximately 300,000 distinct CDR3 sequences, with about 16% observed a single time. The sequence was obtained from a man between 18 and 35 years old who had mild COVID-19 (a few samples of this study predate the infection). Cell type and time point are not known. What was sequenced was PBMCs or a T cell subset sorted from them (not recorded which).

The CDR3 DNA reads TGTGCCAGCAGCCCGCCCTTCGAGCGGGGATACCAAGAGACCCAGTACTTC. Protein product: CASSPPFERGYQETQYF. The rearrangement uses TRBV13 and TRBJ2-5, with 7 bases lining up with TRBD2. This CDR3 comprises 17 residues. V lost 5 bases and J lost 0; bases outside the gene matches: 12. Per the germline V gene, CDR1 is PRHDT and CDR2 is FYEKMQ (reference sequence).